The 22 T cell receptor beta chains below all came from one sample that was sequenced in a study of cytomegalovirus exposure and HLA in healthy donors. Data came from immunoSEQ multiplex PCR; TCRdb stores just in-frame clones and leaves some out. The sample has under 200,000 clones; approximately 96% are singletons. The sample was PBMCs. The receptors come from a woman between 18 and 30 years old in good health and CMV-seronegative.

The chain links TRBV30 to TRBJ2-7, with 7 bases identical to TRBD2. The V and J ends lost 4 bases and 2 bases, in that order; junction bases with no gene match: 11. Per the germline V gene, CDR1 is GTSNPN and CDR2 is SVGIG (reference sequence). The CDR3 extends over 15 amino acids. DNA for the CDR3: TGTGCCTGGATGAGGACTAGTCTGGGCCCCTACGAGCAGTACTTC. Translating it yields CAWMRTSLGPYEQYF.

The chain joins TRBV7-9 to TRBJ2-3; TRBD2 aligns across 11 bases. CDR1 and CDR2 from the germline V gene are SEHNR and FQNEAQ (reference sequence). V dropped 3 bases and J dropped 7; count of bases not matched to a gene: 3. The CDR3 has 14 residues. Written as DNA, the CDR3 is TGTGCCAGCAGCTTGACTAGCGGGGCTAATACGCAGTATTTT. Encoded protein: CASSLTSGANTQYF.

This rearrangement joins TRBV9 to TRBJ2-1, with 10 positions matching TRBD2. The CDR3 is 14 amino acids. Germline V gives CDR1 SGDLS, CDR2 YYNGEE. V lost 4 bases to trimming and J lost 6 bases; unmatched junction nucleotides: 4. The CDR3, as DNA: TGTGCCAGCAGCCGAGCGGGGGGGATCAATGAGCAGTTCTTC. Protein: CASSRAGGINEQFF.

The chain has TRBV5-4 and TRBJ2-3, with 8 bases that match TRBD1. Germline assignment: CDR1 SGHNT and CDR2 YYREEE (reference sequence). V was clipped by 4 bases and J by 3 bases; unmatched bases: 10. This CDR3 is 16 amino acids long. DNA of the CDR3: TGTGCCAGCAGCAATCGACAGGGGTCGTGGACAGATACGCAGTATTTT. This translates into CASSNRQGSWTDTQYF.

The gene calls are TRBV2 and TRBJ1-2, with D possibly matching TRBD1 (5 bases). CDR1 SNHLY and CDR2 FYNNEI come from the germline V gene. This CDR3 is 13 amino acids long. V lost 6 bases and J 2 bases, leaving 10 bases between the germline ends. The CDR3: CASSADTNYGYTF. Here the CDR3 DNA reads TGTGCCAGCAGCGCGGACACGAACTATGGCTACACCTTC.

For the CDR3, the DNA is TGTGCCAGCAGCCAAGATTACGGTTCGTACAATGAGCAGTTCTTC. Translated: CASSQDYGSYNEQFF. This chain connects TRBV14 to TRBJ2-1; D not certain. V was pared by 0 bases and J by 4 bases, with 10 bases between. The CDR3 extends over 15 amino acids. Germline lookup yields CDR1 SGHDN and CDR2 FVKESK. The entire variable domain, with the rest obtained from reference TRBV14 and TRBJ2-1, is as follows: EAGVTQFPSHSVIEKGQTVTLRCDPISGHDNLYWYRRVMGKEIKFLLHFVKESKQDESGMPNNRFLAERTGGTYSTLKVQPAELEDSGVYFCASSQDYGSYNEQFFGPGTRLTVL.

The V gene is TRBV30, the J gene TRBJ1-5, with 7 bases that match TRBD1. V was pared by 6 bases and J by 0 bases, with 8 bases of the junction left unmatched. The CDR3 spans 15 residues. Germline CDR1 GTSNPN, CDR2 SVGIG (reference sequence). The CDR3 sequence is CACATGTFSNQPQHF. The CDR3 DNA is TGTGCCTGCGCGACAGGGACCTTTAGCAATCAGCCCCAGCATTTT.

The gene calls are TRBV7-9 and TRBJ1-2, with a weak D call TRBD1 (6 bases). This CDR3 is built from 14 residues. The germline V and J ends were trimmed by 5 bases and 7 bases, with 17 bases remaining between them. CDR1 is SEHNR, CDR2 FQNEAQ, per germline (reference sequence). The CDR3 nucleotides are TGTGCCAGCAGCCCGAACAGGCAGGGGTCTGGCTACACCTTC. It translates to CASSPNRQGSGYTF.

On this clone itself: A read error may produce the germline difference seen at one junction end. CDR3 bases: TGTGCTAGCAGCTTAAGAACAGGGCAAGAGACCCAGTACTTC. Its translation is CASSLRTGQETQYF. The chain employs TRBV7-7 and TRBJ2-5, with D tentatively TRBD1 (6 bases). Per germline, CDR1 SSHAT and CDR2 FNYEAQ (reference sequence). This CDR3 has 14 residues.

The J gene is TRBJ1-5, the V gene TRBV19; 7 nucleotides agree with TRBD1. Germline trimming cut 6 bases from V and 5 bases from J; bases unmatched to any gene: 10. From germline, CDR1 is LNHDA and CDR2 SQIVND (reference sequence). The CDR3 consists of 15 residues. In DNA, the CDR3 is TGTGCCAGTAGGACGACAGGGCGCGTTCATCAGCCCCAGCATTTT. This encodes CASRTTGRVHQPQHF.

The V and J genes are TRBV19 and TRBJ2-7, with 7 bases lining up with TRBD1. The CDR3 length is 16 residues. Germline-derived CDR1 and CDR2 are LNHDA and SQIVND (reference sequence). J was trimmed by 1 base and V by 3 bases; bases with no gene match: 9. For the CDR3, the DNA is TGTGCCAGTAGTATTGCTAAGGGGGCGAGTTCCTACGAGCAGTACTTC. As protein: CASSIAKGASSYEQYF.

The CDR3 sequence: CASTAQGTGENGYTF. The CDR3 nucleotides are TGCGCCAGCACCGCCCAAGGGACAGGGGAGAATGGCTACACCTTC. The J gene is TRBJ1-2, the V gene TRBV10-1; 10 bases are a match to TRBD1. J gave up 6 bases and V 7 bases, and 11 bases lay outside the gene matches. The CDR3 spans 15 residues. Germline-derived CDR1 and CDR2 are WNHNN and SYGVQD (reference sequence).

The V gene is TRBV5-1, the J gene TRBJ1-4, with unresolved D. The V end lost 0 bases, the J end lost 5 bases, and 11 bases lay between the germline ends. Germline values: CDR1 SGHRS, CDR2 YFSETQ. The CDR3 totals 15 residues. As DNA, the CDR3 is TGCGCCAGCAGCTTGGTCGGGATGGGAAATGAAAAACTGTTTTTT. Translation gives CASSLVGMGNEKLFF.

This sequence joins TRBV6-5 and TRBJ2-1; a possible D gene is TRBD2 (6 bases). This CDR3 contains 13 residues. Looked up from germline, CDR1 is MNHEY and CDR2 is SVGAGI. The germline V and J ends were trimmed by 5 bases and 15 bases, with 20 bases remaining between them. The CDR3 region is CASSRGEEKIPFF. CDR3 bases: TGTGCCAGCAGTCGCGGGGAAGAGAAAATCCCGTTCTTC.

The gene calls are TRBV18 and TRBJ1-5, with 9 bases that match TRBD1. J gave up 8 bases and V 6 bases, and 8 bases lay outside the gene matches. Germline assignment: CDR1 KGHSH and CDR2 LQKENI. The CDR3 totals 14 residues. In DNA, the CDR3 is TGTGCCAGCTCGCACAGGGGGCACGCGGAGCCCCAGCATTTT. It codes for CASSHRGHAEPQHF.

V is TRBV6-5 and J is TRBJ1-1, with D possibly matching TRBD1 (5 bases). Germline assignment: CDR1 MNHEY and CDR2 SVGAGI. CDR3 length equals 12 residues. V lost 10 bases, J lost 3 bases, and 12 bases lay in between. CDR3 residues: CATRDSHTEAFF. The CDR3 nucleotides are TGTGCCACTCGCGACAGTCACACTGAAGCTTTCTTT.

The chain links TRBV27 to TRBJ2-1; 13 bases fit TRBD2. The CDR3 is 16 amino acids. V dropped 4 bases and J dropped 4; count of bases not matched to a gene: 4. From germline, CDR1 is MNHEY and CDR2 SMNVEV (reference sequence). The CDR3 reads CASSSTSGGMYNEQFF. Here the CDR3 DNA reads TGTGCCAGCAGTTCGACTAGCGGGGGGATGTACAATGAGCAGTTCTTC.

The rearrangement uses TRBV7-3 and TRBJ1-2; D is ambiguous. The CDR3 loop spans 13 amino acids. Trimming removed 3 bases at V and 7 bases at J, with 12 bases between. Germline V CDR1 and CDR2: SGHTA, FQGTGA. Written as DNA, the CDR3 is TGTGCCAGCAGCTTCTGGGAGGGCTTTGGCTACACCTTC. This translates into CASSFWEGFGYTF.

This chain connects TRBV10-3 to TRBJ2-2, with 7 bases matching TRBD1. Germline V CDR1 and CDR2: ENHRY, SYGVKD. This CDR3 is built from 14 residues. J gave up 4 bases and V 10 bases, and 9 bases lay outside the gene matches. This CDR3 is CATTTGDGTGELFF. The CDR3 coding sequence is TGTGCCACCACAACAGGGGACGGCACCGGGGAGCTGTTTTTT.

In this sample, this clone turned up once. The rearrangement uses TRBV5-1 and TRBJ2-2; 11 bases map to TRBD2. Germline V CDR1 and CDR2: SGHRS, YFSETQ. CDR3 length: 16 amino acids. The trim removed 2 bases at V and 2 bases at J, leaving 2 bases unmatched. In DNA form, the CDR3 reads TGCGCCAGCAGCTTCGGGACTAGCGGAAACACCGGGGAGCTGTTTTTT. This sequence encodes CASSFGTSGNTGELFF.

CDR3 nucleotide sequence: TGTGCCAGTAGTTCGACTAGCGGATTCCAAGAGACCCAGTACTTC. Its translation: CASSSTSGFQETQYF. This rearrangement joins TRBV19 to TRBJ2-5; TRBD2 aligns across 9 bases. The germline V gene encodes CDR1 LNHDA and CDR2 SQIVND (reference sequence). V lost 5 bases and J lost 1; bases outside the gene matches: 5. The CDR3 totals 15 residues.

This clone was detected once. The chain couples TRBV25-1 to TRBJ2-5, with no clear D. The ends were cut back, 5 bases at V and 0 bases at J, with 7 bases in the middle. Looked up from germline, CDR1 is MGHDK and CDR2 is SYGVNS. The CDR3 runs 13 residues. The CDR3 reads CASSTYNQETQYF. The CDR3 DNA sequence: TGTGCCAGCAGTACGTACAACCAAGAGACCCAGTACTTC.